A selection of T cell receptor beta chains follows, all from one sample in a study of shared clonotypes between healthy human individuals. Data came from immunoSEQ multiplex PCR; TCRdb stores just in-frame clones and leaves some out. The top ten clones hold around 0.15% of a sample with about 2.4 million clones, 85% to 95% of them seen once. Source material: naive CD4+ T cells sorted from blood. The receptors were sampled from a man younger than 35 in good health. The CDR3 runs from the conserved cysteine through the conserved F or W. The order of the fields is J gene, D gene, V gene, clone size, CDR3 protein, CDR3 DNA. D genes are given only for firm matches. Size is omitted from some rows. Given values are once, few, many or a class for expanded clones.

TRBJ2-7,-,TRBV6-5,-,CASSYPQGRGTYEQYF,TGTGCCAGCAGTTACCCTCAGGGAAGGGGCACCTACGAGCAGTACTTC
TRBJ2-5,TRBD2,TRBV5-4,-,CASSQPRLAGQETQYF,TGTGCCAGCAGCCAACCTCGACTAGCAGGGCAAGAGACCCAGTACTTC
TRBJ1-1,-,TRBV7-2,-,CASSLGQGQVSAFF,TGTGCCAGCAGCTTAGGGCAGGGACAAGTGTCGGCTTTCTTT
TRBJ1-1,-,TRBV2,-,CASRIAGGVTNTEAFF,TGTGCCAGCAGAATAGCCGGGGGGGTGACGAACACTGAAGCTTTCTTT
TRBJ2-7,-,TRBV7-9,-,CASSRDVYEQYF,TGTGCCAGCAGTAGGGACGTCTACGAGCAGTACTTC
TRBJ1-1,-,TRBV7-8,-,CASSGGILNTEAFF,TGTGCCAGCAGCGGGGGAATCTTGAACACTGAAGCTTTCTTT
TRBJ1-2,TRBD1,TRBV29-1,-,CSVSGQGYGYTF,TGCAGCGTTTCGGGACAGGGCTATGGCTACACCTTC
TRBJ1-3,TRBD1,TRBV7-9,-,CASSQTGGRGNTIYF,TGTGCCAGCAGCCAGACAGGGGGAAGGGGAAACACCATATATTTT
TRBJ1-1,TRBD1,TRBV30,-,CAWSVQGLKAFF,TGTGCCTGGAGTGTACAGGGGCTCAAAGCTTTCTTT
TRBJ2-7,-,TRBV6-1,-,CASSEAGTSPYEQYF,TGTGCCAGCAGTGAAGCAGGGACATCACCCTACGAGCAGTACTTC
TRBJ1-4,-,TRBV25-1,-,CASSELLGAPWEKLFF,TGTGCCAGCAGTGAATTGTTGGGTGCCCCTTGGGAAAAACTGTTTTTT
TRBJ2-1,-,TRBV18,-,CASSPNLGRGSSYNEQFF,TGTGCCAGCTCACCAAACCTCGGGAGAGGCAGCTCCTACAATGAGCAGTTCTTC
TRBJ2-1,-,TRBV29-1,-,CSVEGTRSSYNEQFF,TGCAGCGTTGAGGGGACAAGAAGCTCCTACAATGAGCAGTTCTTC
TRBJ2-3,TRBD2,TRBV6-4,once,CASSATGLAVLSTDTQYF,TGTGCCAGCAGTGCCACGGGACTAGCGGTCCTAAGCACAGATACGCAGTATTTT
TRBJ2-2,-,TRBV9,-,CASSPGGLMGKGELFF,TGTGCCAGCAGCCCCGGTGGACTAATGGGAAAAGGGGAGCTGTTTTTT
TRBJ2-5,-,TRBV7-8,-,CASSLAPEGETQYF,TGTGCCAGCAGCTTAGCACCTGAAGGAGAGACCCAGTACTTC
TRBJ2-7,-,TRBV6-6,-,CASNLPGDTYEQYF,TGTGCCAGCAACCTTCCGGGAGACACCTACGAGCAGTACTTC
TRBJ1-2,-,TRBV18,-,CASSPREGESGYTF,TGTGCCAGCTCCCCTCGTGAGGGAGAGTCTGGCTACACCTTC
TRBJ1-1,TRBD1,TRBV9,once,CASSAFTTGTGSEAFF,TGTGCCAGCAGCGCCTTTACCACCGGGACAGGGAGTGAAGCTTTCTTT
TRBJ1-1,-,TRBV2,-,CASSEYGGWRDGAFF,TGTGCCAGCAGTGAATACGGCGGGTGGAGAGATGGAGCTTTCTTT
TRBJ2-3,TRBD2,TRBV2,once,CASSEVGTSGTDTQYF,TGTGCCAGCAGTGAAGTGGGGACTAGCGGCACAGATACGCAGTATTTT
TRBJ1-1,TRBD1,TRBV5-4,-,CASSYGQALNTEAFF,TGTGCCAGCAGTTATGGACAGGCGTTGAACACTGAAGCTTTCTTT
TRBJ2-5,-,TRBV7-2,-,CASSSLLGRRETQYF,TGTGCCAGCAGCTCCCTCCTCGGAAGACGCGAGACCCAGTACTTC
TRBJ2-3,-,TRBV9,-,CASSVGRRTADTQYF,TGTGCCAGCAGCGTCGGAAGGAGGACAGCAGATACGCAGTATTTT
TRBJ2-3,-,TRBV5-6,-,CASSLEETGTQYF,TGTGCCAGCAGCTTGGAAGAGACGGGTACGCAGTATTTT
TRBJ1-1,TRBD1,TRBV4-1,-,CASSQPDRSNTEAFF,TGCGCCAGCAGCCAACCGGACAGGTCGAACACTGAAGCTTTCTTT
TRBJ2-5,-,TRBV30,-,CAWSVPGLGGTQYF,TGTGCCTGGAGTGTACCGGGACTCGGAGGGACCCAGTACTTC
TRBJ1-1,TRBD1,TRBV11-2,-,CASSLARRTGAEAFF,TGTGCCAGCAGCTTAGCAAGGCGGACAGGGGCTGAAGCTTTCTTT
TRBJ2-1,-,TRBV25-1,-,CASSARWTHNEQFF,TGTGCCAGCAGTGCTCGATGGACCCACAATGAGCAGTTCTTC
TRBJ1-6,TRBD1,TRBV5-1,-,CASTPMTGDNSPLHF,TGCGCCAGCACCCCGATGACAGGGGATAATTCACCCCTCCACTTT
TRBJ2-3,-,TRBV30,-,CAWSPTRSRGTDTQYF,TGTGCCTGGAGCCCGACCAGAAGCCGCGGCACAGATACGCAGTATTTT
TRBJ1-1,-,TRBV19,once,CASRPGVLVGQAFF,TGTGCCAGTAGGCCCGGGGTTCTGGTCGGGCAAGCTTTCTTT
TRBJ1-4,-,TRBV4-1,-,CASSQDRPGASNEKLFF,TGCGCCAGCAGCCAAGACAGGCCGGGTGCCTCTAATGAAAAACTGTTTTTT
TRBJ1-2,-,TRBV5-6,-,CASTSQAEPYGYTF,TGTGCCAGCACCTCCCAGGCGGAGCCGTATGGCTACACCTTC
TRBJ1-3,TRBD1,TRBV2,once,CASSDRGLSSGNTIYF,TGTGCCAGCAGTGACAGGGGGCTAAGCTCTGGAAACACCATATATTTT
TRBJ1-1,TRBD1,TRBV6-6,-,CASSLLSGGETEAFF,TGTGCCAGCAGTCTCCTCTCAGGGGGCGAGACTGAAGCTTTCTTT
TRBJ1-4,TRBD1,TRBV5-1,-,CASSGDSATNEKLFF,TGCGCCAGCAGCGGGGACAGTGCAACTAATGAAAAACTGTTTTTT